Listed below are T cell receptor beta chains from one sample, sequenced in a study of blood T cell repertoires in COVID-19. TCRdb's copy holds only in-frame clones and misses some; the assay was immunoSEQ multiplex PCR. The profile shows a few hundred thousand clones, more than 70% of them singletons. Sample: peripheral blood. Receptor source: a woman under 40 who had recovered from COVID-19. CDR3s leave out the opening cysteine and the closing phenylalanine or tryptophan. A clone size is listed for some rows: how often the clone was seen (once, few, many), or a class if it is expanded.

v_call: TRBV5-4; clone_size: .; j_call: TRBJ2-2; cdr3_aa: ASSPGTIKNTGELF
v_call: TRBV7-9; clone_size: .; j_call: TRBJ2-5; cdr3_aa: ASSSGRDRTINQETQY
v_call: TRBV14; clone_size: .; j_call: TRBJ1-1; cdr3_aa: ASSPLGQGNTEAF
v_call: TRBV24-1; clone_size: .; j_call: TRBJ2-1; cdr3_aa: ATSDLPGGREQF
v_call: TRBV28; clone_size: .; j_call: TRBJ1-5; cdr3_aa: ASSLFVSGNQPQH
v_call: TRBV19; clone_size: .; j_call: TRBJ1-1; cdr3_aa: ASSVGRARTEAF
v_call: TRBV29-1; clone_size: .; j_call: TRBJ1-1; cdr3_aa: SVTGVTEAF
v_call: TRBV7-2; clone_size: .; j_call: TRBJ2-7; cdr3_aa: ASSPWTARDEQY
v_call: TRBV19; clone_size: once; j_call: TRBJ1-3; cdr3_aa: ASSPLSMGNTIY
v_call: TRBV2; clone_size: .; j_call: TRBJ2-1; cdr3_aa: ASSEGQGPYNEQF
v_call: TRBV10-3; clone_size: .; j_call: TRBJ1-1; cdr3_aa: AIKQGDTEAF
v_call: TRBV5-1; clone_size: .; j_call: TRBJ2-6; cdr3_aa: ASSPMGGSGFSGANVLT
v_call: TRBV4-3; clone_size: .; j_call: TRBJ2-1; cdr3_aa: ASSQSLAGGYNEQF
v_call: TRBV10-2; clone_size: .; j_call: TRBJ2-7; cdr3_aa: ASSDSRMDEQY
v_call: TRBV6-5; clone_size: .; j_call: TRBJ2-3; cdr3_aa: ASSSGLAGGDTQY
v_call: TRBV3-1/TRBV3-2; clone_size: .; j_call: TRBJ2-6; cdr3_aa: ASSQQGTSGANVLT
v_call: TRBV27; clone_size: .; j_call: TRBJ2-3; cdr3_aa: ASRRGSTDTQY
v_call: TRBV2; clone_size: once; j_call: TRBJ2-3; cdr3_aa: ASSVPSGGTDTQY
v_call: TRBV7-4; clone_size: .; j_call: TRBJ1-2; cdr3_aa: ASSLIWGDGYT
v_call: TRBV6-5; clone_size: .; j_call: TRBJ1-5; cdr3_aa: ASSRDRLSQPQH
v_call: TRBV28; clone_size: .; j_call: TRBJ1-2; cdr3_aa: ASSPGQGNYGYT
v_call: TRBV30; clone_size: once; j_call: TRBJ2-7; cdr3_aa: AWSVRTYEQY
v_call: TRBV29-1; clone_size: .; j_call: TRBJ2-5; cdr3_aa: SVWDKETQY
v_call: TRBV7-8; clone_size: .; j_call: TRBJ1-5; cdr3_aa: ASSRSSNQPQH
v_call: TRBV28; clone_size: .; j_call: TRBJ1-5; cdr3_aa: ASSTGGVNQPQH
v_call: TRBV5-6; clone_size: .; j_call: TRBJ2-7; cdr3_aa: ASSGGQSSYEQY
v_call: TRBV4-2; clone_size: .; j_call: TRBJ2-7; cdr3_aa: ASSQEGGQNSYEQY
v_call: TRBV23-1; clone_size: few; j_call: TRBJ1-5; cdr3_aa: ASSLRDRGVSQPQH
v_call: TRBV6-2/TRBV6-3; clone_size: .; j_call: TRBJ1-1; cdr3_aa: ASSQPLPENTEAF
v_call: TRBV5-1; clone_size: .; j_call: TRBJ1-2; cdr3_aa: ASSLGQSPYGYT
v_call: TRBV19; clone_size: .; j_call: TRBJ2-7; cdr3_aa: ASTPPGQGAREQY
v_call: TRBV7-3; clone_size: .; j_call: TRBJ2-3; cdr3_aa: ASSYSGGADTQY
v_call: TRBV4-1; clone_size: .; j_call: TRBJ1-3; cdr3_aa: ASSPLSSSGNTIY
v_call: TRBV6-6; clone_size: .; j_call: TRBJ1-6; cdr3_aa: ASSYSRGDNSPLH
v_call: TRBV30; clone_size: .; j_call: TRBJ1-5; cdr3_aa: AWNRDRDQPQH
v_call: TRBV5-5; clone_size: .; j_call: TRBJ2-3; cdr3_aa: ASSLTSGSTDTQY
v_call: TRBV5-1; clone_size: few; j_call: TRBJ1-3; cdr3_aa: ASSEALSGNTIY
v_call: TRBV9; clone_size: .; j_call: TRBJ1-3; cdr3_aa: ASSAPGGTGNTIY
v_call: TRBV3-1/TRBV3-2; clone_size: .; j_call: TRBJ2-3; cdr3_aa: ASSPLSQSRITDTQY
v_call: TRBV6-1; clone_size: .; j_call: TRBJ2-7; cdr3_aa: ASSEPPGLAKGGSYEQY
v_call: TRBV5-8; clone_size: .; j_call: TRBJ2-5; cdr3_aa: ASREGTLYQETQY
v_call: TRBV3-1/TRBV3-2; clone_size: .; j_call: TRBJ2-7; cdr3_aa: ASSQASSSYEQY
v_call: TRBV2; clone_size: .; j_call: TRBJ1-4; cdr3_aa: ASSERREEKLF
v_call: TRBV6-6; clone_size: .; j_call: TRBJ2-7; cdr3_aa: ASRTTVMDEQY
v_call: TRBV28; clone_size: .; j_call: TRBJ2-7; cdr3_aa: ASSFMGVSYEQY
v_call: TRBV23-1; clone_size: .; j_call: TRBJ2-4; cdr3_aa: ATKQERLAKNIQY
v_call: TRBV27; clone_size: .; j_call: TRBJ2-6; cdr3_aa: ASSPWDRPSSGANVLT
v_call: TRBV6-5; clone_size: .; j_call: TRBJ2-3; cdr3_aa: ASSRSGTGGDTQY
v_call: TRBV11-2; clone_size: few; j_call: TRBJ1-6; cdr3_aa: ASSFPGGDSPLH